This TCR beta chain comes out of a study of blood T cell repertoires in COVID-19 (dated by TCRdb to 2020 to 2022). At the level of the whole study: Samples from collaborators originated in the United States, Italy and Spain and spanned both the acute and convalescent phases of COVID-19. Nearly every sample came with metadata listing a de-identified subject ID, COVID-19 status, age in years and sex. The repertoires were released in a freely available public database intended as a resource for research on the immune response to SARS-CoV-2. Samples were obtained from the ongoing ImmuneRACE study (first 160 participants) and from some 1,200 subjects provided by 6 global collaborators. The prospective study material was composed of cDNA or gDNA derived from T cells, B-cell-depleted T cells, or PBMCs. HLA class I and class II types, where available, came from metadata supplied by the sample provider rather than from assay-based typing. Deeply sampled blood TCRbeta repertoires from subjects exposed to, actively infected with, or recovered from COVID-19 were included in the dataset. The paper's findings and limits, for the study overall: How much clinical and demographic metadata was included differed by source and by participant, and the metadata was provided uncurated.

According to the germline V gene, CDR1 reads SGHVS and CDR2 reads FQNEAQ. Compared with germline, V lacks 5 bases and J lacks 7 bases; bases without a gene match: 4. Including cysteine and phenylalanine, the CDR3 has 15 amino acids. Only the CDR3 DNA is retained, 45 bases long and in frame from the first base. One collaborating source in Seattle enrolled patients while the patients were actively infected and followed the patients over time throughout the course of disease. Each collaborating institution followed its own protocols to collect whole blood in K2EDTA tubes. For TCRbeta analysis, collaborators shipped samples in one of three forms: frozen whole blood, isolated PBMCs, or DNA extracted from either of those sample types. TCRbeta CDR3 regions were amplified from genomic DNA by means of the immunoSEQ Assay, a bias-controlled multiplex PCR. As for how the authors treated the data: The number of nucleated cells in each sample was estimated from the amplification of reference gene primers within the assay. To quantify the absolute abundance of each unique TCRbeta CDR3 rearrangement, sequence reads were collapsed and filtered. For each sample, productive Simpson clonality was calculated by taking the square root of Simpson's diversity index across productive rearrangements. TCRdb holds this immuneACCESS table with in-frame rearrangements only. Some clones are missing; in checked studies, unresolved V genes explain under half, and the rest has no known cause. The V and J calls and the clone size are those of that table, but D and trimming were determined from the DNA. Within this sample are 200,000 or so clones, with approximately 90% of them counted one time only. The ten largest make up 2% to 3% of the sample.

About this clone: Its antigen remains unidentified. No much larger clone is present one base from it, and per-base qualities are unavailable.

The chain is encoded by TRBV7-8 joined to TRBJ1-6, and TRBD1 matches 11 of the central bases. Sequenced sample: peripheral blood. The sequence derives from a man under 40 with COVID-19, enrolled during active disease. In nucleotides, the sequence is TGTGCCAGCAGCAAGGGACAGGGGGGGAATTCACCCCTCCACTTT. It codes for CASSKGQGGNSPLHF. Here the CDR3 is joined to the reference TRBV7-8 and TRBJ1-6 genes, and the full variable domain is: GAGVSQSPRYKVAKRGQDVALRCDPISGHVSLFWYQQALGQGPEFLTYFQNEAQLDKSGLPSDRFFAERPEGSVSTLKIQRTQQEDSAVYLCASSKGQGGNSPLHFGNGTRLTVT.